Included here is one T cell receptor (beta chain) sequence, with context. This record comes from a study of shared clonotypes between healthy human individuals. V was trimmed by 2 bases and J by 9 bases, leaving 13 bases between them. Germline assignment: CDR1 GTSNPN and CDR2 SVGIG (reference sequence). CDR3 length equals 12 residues. Data came from immunoSEQ multiplex PCR; TCRdb stores just in-frame clones and leaves some out. This table holds 2 million to 3 million clones, 80% to 95% found once. The chain employs TRBV30 and TRBJ1-2, with a weak D call TRBD1 (6 bases). What was sequenced was naive CD4+ T cells from PBMCs. Subset of the sample: CD45RA+ positively selected. The receptor comes from a man aged 18-30 years in good health. Some clones in this sample may be carry-over from other donors' samples. For the CDR3, the DNA is TGTGCCTGGAGTAGAAGGGGGGATAGCTACACCTTC. Translation: CAWSRRGDSYTF.